The source of this T cell receptor beta chain is a study of CD8 T cell repertoires and HIV-1 epitope variants. Between the trimmed V and J ends, which lost 3 bases and 1 base, there was a span of 13 bases. CDR3 length: 16 amino acids. Germline V gives CDR1 SGHDT, CDR2 YYEEEE. TCR beta CDR3 was sequenced at survey depth on immunoSEQ. Sequencing was performed with immunoSEQ multiplex PCR; in TCRdb, only in-frame clones are kept and a portion is missing. Among around 5,900 clones listed, approximately 70% were seen once. As regards this clone: Its antigen is as yet unknown.

Sequencing was done on a sample of cultured CD8+ T cells derived from PBMCs. The genes are TRBV5-6 and TRBJ2-2; D remains unclear. This TCR derives from a male donor with HIV. CDR3: CASSSWTRENTGELFF. The CDR3 DNA reads TGTGCCAGCAGCTCCTGGACCAGAGAGAACACCGGGGAGCTGTTTTTT.